This TCR beta chain was obtained from a study of cytomegalovirus exposure and HLA in healthy donors. Findings and limits, study-wide: Among TCR sequences, most were rare, though some public TCRs appeared in many donors.

Concerning this clone itself: No antigen is known for it.

Using immunoSEQ multiplex PCR, the repertoire was profiled, and TCRdb retains in-frame clones only, with some absent. Of some 130,000 clones listed, approximately 82% are singletons. Germline lookup yields CDR1 SEHNR and CDR2 FQNEAQ (reference sequence). The V and J ends lost 5 bases and 8 bases, in that order; junction bases with no gene match: 18. CDR3 size: 19 residues. The rearrangement joins TRBV7-9 to TRBJ1-4, with TRBD1 matching 12 bases. The specimen was PBMCs. This sequence was found in a man aged 30 to 45 in good health and CMV-seropositive. The CDR3 sequence is CASSSPRDRGRVSGEKLFF. CDR3 nucleotides: TGTGCCAGCAGCAGCCCAAGGGACAGGGGGCGCGTATCGGGGGAAAAACTGTTTTTT.